This T cell receptor (beta chain) originates from a study of T cell responses to AZD1222 COVID-19 vaccine. Study-level points and caveats: Close to half of spike-specific TCRs reportedly recognize unmutated variant regions. Breadth and depth of Spike-specific TCRs rose after two AZD1222 doses. The sample set comprised mostly white British donors with more females, and clonal diversity was possibly underestimated.

The method was immunoSEQ multiplex PCR; TCRdb's version includes in-frame clones alone and lacks a portion of them. The repertoire holds about 75,000 clones, with 87% as singletons. Remarks on this clone: The antigen remains unidentified.

V was pared by 4 bases and J by 4 bases, with 18 bases of the junction left unmatched. The germline V gene has CDR1 SEHNR and CDR2 FQNEAQ (reference sequence). The CDR3 runs 19 residues. Combined were second doses at about 4 or about 12 weeks. The receptor's source is an adult who received the AZD1222 COVID-19 vaccine. The input for sequencing was peripheral blood, taken 28 days after the second AZD1222 dose. This sequence joins TRBV7-9 and TRBJ1-5, with 8 bases aligning to TRBD1. CDR3: CASSSTTLLGQDPNQPQHF. CDR3 DNA: TGTGCCAGCAGCTCTACCACTCTGCTGGGACAGGACCCGAATCAGCCCCAGCATTTT.